This T cell receptor beta chain comes out of a study of blood T cell repertoires in COVID-19. Overall study: T cells, B-cell-depleted T cells, or PBMCs provided the cDNA or gDNA that served as material.

The length of the CDR3 is 12 residues. Trimming left V 7 bases short and J 2 bases short, with 9 bases between. The germline CDR1 and CDR2 sequences are MNHNY and SVGAGI (reference sequence). In the original analysis: Reference gene primer amplification yielded estimated nucleated cell counts. Here immunoSEQ multiplex PCR was the method, and the copy in TCRdb shows in-frame clones only, minus some. V, J and clone size reflect that table, while D and trimming were determined from the DNA. The table includes fewer than 250,000 clones, about 88% detected once. This clonotype was obtained from a woman aged 40-49 years who had recovered from COVID-19. Sequenced material: peripheral blood. The chain combines TRBV6-6 with TRBJ2-7; D gene ambiguous. The DNA of the CDR3 is TGTGCCAGCAACGCAGGAACCTACGAGCAGTACTTC. It translates to CASNAGTYEQYF.